This record looks at one T cell receptor beta chain sequence and its context. Its antigen is not known. At one end, the junction sequence differs from germline, possibly due to a read error. TCRbeta libraries were built with three rounds of nested PCR, modified from ARM-PCR. TCRdb reprocessed the multiplex PCR reads via MiXCR and lists one record per CDR3 protein. This sample has around 120,000 distinct CDR3 sequences, with roughly 67% found just once. The data originate from a study of tumor and adjacent non-tumor tissue in lung cancer. The wider study: Histology: around 13 adenocarcinoma, a couple of squamous cell carcinoma, 1 small cell lung cancer. Patients were aged about 31 to 76, around ten men and 4 to 6 women, stage I to III.

CDR3 length: 15 amino acids. The germline V gene encodes CDR1 KGHDR and CDR2 SFDVKD. Overall study findings and caveats: Tumor TCR diversity, when higher, was linked to shorter survival.

The template was RNA from unsorted bulk tissue. The sequence was obtained from a man under 40 with non-small cell lung cancer. Sequenced sample: lung tumor tissue. J is TRBJ2-1 and V is TRBV24-1; 8 nucleotides agree with TRBD2. This CDR3 is CASSKSSGRIDEQFF. For the CDR3, the DNA is TGTGCCTCCAGTAAATCGAGCGGGAGAATCGATGAGCAGTTCTTC.